This TCR beta chain was identified during a study of shared clonotypes between healthy human individuals (dated by TCRdb to 2018 to 2020). In terms of the full investigation: The cohort comprised two women and a few men aged 18 to 49 years. Leukapheresis yielded between about 0.94 and 9 billion PBMCs per donor. For each donor, three plates each were used for CD4 naive and CD4 memory, two plates were used for CD8 naive, and one plate was used for CD8 memory. To estimate repertoire size and how much clonotypes are shared between individuals, the study performed deep sequencing of blood TCR repertoires from a few healthy adults. To increase sequencing depth and limit assay-specific biases, different laboratories used diverse techniques to prepare libraries and sequence TCR repertoires. Study-level results and caveats: Pairwise subsampling led to the expectation that sequencing depth would affect the degree of clonotype sharing among donors. Sampling was limited to blood, and TCR repertoires in tissue likely differ from TCR repertoires in blood. Even with the large sequencing depth, rarefaction of the sorted-subset datasets indicated that sequencing was incomplete. Sharing across a few donors was observed for approximately 4.6% of naive CD4, less than 4% of naive CD8, around 2.5% of memory CD4, and roughly 0.4% of memory CD8 clonotypes. Because the study included a small number of donors, the genetic and exposure-history diversity represented was limited. Compared with non-shared clonotypes, the clonotypes found in all four sorted-subset donors had higher generation probabilities. Estimated clonotype richness was generally larger for naive than for memory subsets.

For this clone: Which antigen it targets is not known. Base qualities were left out, and no much larger clone turns up one base away.

CD8 naive samples consisted of CD45RO-negative cells that were positively selected for CCR7, yielding a CD45RA+CCR7+ population without TemRA cells. The donors were healthy, HIV-negative adults who had no recently reported acute infections or vaccinations. Every donor was a Caucasian adult residing in Nashville, Tennessee, USA. After blood collection by leukapheresis, PBMCs were isolated using Ficoll-Histopaque density gradient centrifugation and then cryopreserved in the vapor phase of liquid nitrogen. Analytical flow cytometry was used to check the purity and quantity of every magnetically sorted T cell population. Genomic DNA was isolated from each sorted fraction and quantified by UV absorbance on a Nanodrop 2000c. Trimming takes 6 bases from V and 7 bases from J, and the germline ends sit 22 bases apart. The CDR3 has 15 amino acids, counting the end cysteine and phenylalanine. The kept DNA is CDR3 alone, 45 bases in frame from the first base. According to the germline V gene (reference sequence), CDR1 reads LNHDA and CDR2 reads SQIVND.

TCR CDR3 regions were amplified from genomic DNA by multiplex PCR using the deep immunoSEQ assay. For each cell subset, the extracted genomic DNA was distributed evenly across all wells of several immunoSEQ 96-well plates, and each plate served as one replicate. For sorted subsets, 200 to 250 ng of genomic DNA, equivalent to around 29,000 T cell genomes, went into each replicate PCR. Purified libraries were measured with a Qubit 3.0 fluorometer, size-checked on a Bioanalyzer 2100, and measured again with the KAPA Library Quantification kit. Every immunoSEQ 96-well plate was sequenced on a dedicated single-read 150-cycle Illumina NextSeq 550 flow cell. The study's own analysis went as follows. Because only junctional sequences without quality scores were contained in the immunoSEQ output, filtering matching that applied to full-length reads could not be performed. To assign V/J genes and CDR3, sequences were annotated using PyIR, a Python wrapper for IgBLAST v1.9, with IMGT germline references. Reads with weak V/J assignments (E-value above 1e-6), missing CDR3, stop codons, out-of-frame junctions, or ambiguous translated residues were removed. V3J clonotypes were defined by identical inferred V gene, J gene, and CDR3 amino acid sequence. Percentage overlap between repertoires was calculated by dividing the number of shared unique clonotypes by the size of the smaller repertoire. Repertoire richness was assessed with RTK rarefaction, the Chao1 estimator, and Recon v2.1 estimates of unobserved clonotypes. For all TCRbeta clonotypes obtained by the gDNA method from four donors, generation probabilities were computed with OLGA. Imported from immuneACCESS, the table was reduced by TCRdb to in-frame sequences with V and J called. These copies leave out some clones; in studies compared against another copy, an unresolved V gene accounts for under half, and the cause of the remainder is not known. V, J and clone size are taken as reported in that table, and D and trimming were inferred from the DNA itself. In this sample the table shows roughly 2.1 million clones, about 92% of which occur a single time. The ten largest make up 1.7% of the sample.

The source is a man younger than 35 in good health. Some clones in this sample may be carry-over from other donors' samples. The chain couples TRBV19 to TRBJ2-7; no D gene call is confident. The sample comprised naive CD8+ T cells from PBMCs. In the paper's terms, the cell subset or site label means: CD45RA+CCR7+. Here is the DNA: TGTGCCAGTAGCTTGCGTCCCCCTCCCCACCGAGAGCAGTACTTC. The encoded protein is CASSLRPPPHREQYF.